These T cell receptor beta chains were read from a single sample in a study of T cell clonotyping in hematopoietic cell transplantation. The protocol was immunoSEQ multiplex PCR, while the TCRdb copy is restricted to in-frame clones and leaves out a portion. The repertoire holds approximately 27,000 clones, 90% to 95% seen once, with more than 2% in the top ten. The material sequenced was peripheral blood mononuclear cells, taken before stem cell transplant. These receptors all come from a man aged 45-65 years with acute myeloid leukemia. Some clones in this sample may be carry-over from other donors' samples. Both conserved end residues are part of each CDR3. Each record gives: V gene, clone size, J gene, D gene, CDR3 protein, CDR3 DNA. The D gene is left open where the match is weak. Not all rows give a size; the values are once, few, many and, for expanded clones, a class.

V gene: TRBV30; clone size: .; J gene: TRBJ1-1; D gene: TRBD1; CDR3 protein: CAWSASGTAAFF; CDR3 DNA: TGTGCCTGGAGTGCATCCGGGACAGCCGCTTTCTTT
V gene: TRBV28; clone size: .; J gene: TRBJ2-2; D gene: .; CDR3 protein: CASSWQYTGELFF; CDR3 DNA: TGTGCCAGCAGTTGGCAGTACACCGGGGAGCTGTTTTTT
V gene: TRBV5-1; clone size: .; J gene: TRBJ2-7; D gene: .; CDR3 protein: CASSLGGRPYEQYF; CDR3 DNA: TGCGCCAGCAGCTTGGGCGGACGGCCCTACGAGCAGTACTTC
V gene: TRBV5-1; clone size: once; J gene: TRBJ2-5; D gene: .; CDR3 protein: CASSPPLLNQETQYF; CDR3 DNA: TGCGCCAGCAGCCCCCCCTTGTTGAACCAAGAGACCCAGTACTTC
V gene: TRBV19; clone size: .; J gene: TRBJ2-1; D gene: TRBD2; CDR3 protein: CASSGLAGGPFEQFF; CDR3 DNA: TGTGCCAGTAGTGGACTAGCGGGAGGGCCCTTTGAGCAGTTCTTC
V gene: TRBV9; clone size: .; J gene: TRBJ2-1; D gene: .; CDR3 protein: CASSADPGPPSYNEQFF; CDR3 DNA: TGTGCCAGCAGCGCGGACCCAGGACCGCCCTCCTACAATGAGCAGTTCTTC
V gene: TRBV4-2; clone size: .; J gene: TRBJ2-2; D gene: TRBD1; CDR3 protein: CASSHHRGLNTGELFF; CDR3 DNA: TGTGCCAGCAGCCACCACAGGGGGCTGAACACCGGGGAGCTGTTTTTT
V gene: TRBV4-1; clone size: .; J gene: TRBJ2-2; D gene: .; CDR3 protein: CASSQFWAGELFF; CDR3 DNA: TGCGCCAGCAGCCAATTCTGGGCAGGGGAGCTGTTTTTT
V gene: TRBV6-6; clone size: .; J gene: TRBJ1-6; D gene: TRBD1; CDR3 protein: CASSQGDNSPLHF; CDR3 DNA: TGTGCCAGCAGTCAGGGGGATAATTCACCCCTCCACTTT
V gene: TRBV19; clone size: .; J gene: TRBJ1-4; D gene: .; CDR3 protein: CASSPALDTVKKLFF; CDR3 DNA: TGTGCCAGTAGTCCTGCCCTGGACACGGTGAAAAAACTGTTTTTT
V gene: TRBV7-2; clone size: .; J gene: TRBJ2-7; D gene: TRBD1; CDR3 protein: CASSPGRGGGEQYF; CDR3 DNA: TGTGCCAGCAGCCCGGGACGAGGGGGCGGCGAGCAGTACTTC
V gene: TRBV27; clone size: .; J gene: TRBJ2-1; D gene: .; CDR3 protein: CASSLGGGPYNEQFF; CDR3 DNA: TGTGCCAGCAGTCTTGGGGGCGGGCCCTACAATGAGCAGTTCTTC
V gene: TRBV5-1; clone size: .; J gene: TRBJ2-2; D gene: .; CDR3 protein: CASSFLGGTTGELFF; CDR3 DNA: TGCGCCAGCAGCTTTTTAGGCGGGACCACCGGGGAGCTGTTTTTT
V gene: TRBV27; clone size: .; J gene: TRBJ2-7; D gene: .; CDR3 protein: CASSEKGTYEQYF; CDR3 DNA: TGTGCCAGCTCCGAAAAAGGGACCTACGAGCAGTACTTC
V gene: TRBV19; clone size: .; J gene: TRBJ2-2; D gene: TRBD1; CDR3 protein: CAIGQGAGELFF; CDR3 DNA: TGTGCCATTGGACAGGGGGCCGGGGAGCTGTTTTTT
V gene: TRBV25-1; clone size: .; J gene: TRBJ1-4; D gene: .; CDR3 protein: CASSEGRPAEKLFF; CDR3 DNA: TGTGCCAGCAGTGAGGGCCGCCCAGCTGAAAAACTGTTTTTT
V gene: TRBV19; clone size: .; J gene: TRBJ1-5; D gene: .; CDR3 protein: CASSIDFGAPQHF; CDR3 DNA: TGTGCCAGTAGTATAGATTTCGGGGCGCCCCAGCATTTT
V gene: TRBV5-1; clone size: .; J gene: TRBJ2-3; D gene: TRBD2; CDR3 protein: CASSLGVGGLTDTQYF; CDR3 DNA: TGCGCCAGCAGCTTGGGAGTGGGAGGGCTCACAGATACGCAGTATTTT
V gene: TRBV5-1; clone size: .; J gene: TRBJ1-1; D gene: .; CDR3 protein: CASSPGRAEAFF; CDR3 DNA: TGCGCCAGCAGCCCTGGGAGGGCTGAAGCTTTCTTT
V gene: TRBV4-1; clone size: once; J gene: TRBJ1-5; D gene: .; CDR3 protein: CASSPMTWGQPQHF; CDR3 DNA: TGCGCCAGCAGCCCTATGACTTGGGGTCAGCCCCAGCATTTT
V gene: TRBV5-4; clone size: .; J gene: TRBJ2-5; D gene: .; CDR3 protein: CASSLVGGGETQYF; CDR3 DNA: TGTGCCAGCAGCTTGGTAGGGGGGGGAGAGACCCAGTACTTC
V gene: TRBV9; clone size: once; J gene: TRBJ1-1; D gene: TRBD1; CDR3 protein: CASSLTGGEWTEAFF; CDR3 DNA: TGTGCCAGCAGCTTAACAGGGGGCGAATGGACTGAAGCTTTCTTT
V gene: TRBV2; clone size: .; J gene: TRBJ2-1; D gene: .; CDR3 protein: CASSAGQAYYNEQFF; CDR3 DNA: TGTGCCAGCAGTGCCGGTCAGGCATACTACAATGAGCAGTTCTTC
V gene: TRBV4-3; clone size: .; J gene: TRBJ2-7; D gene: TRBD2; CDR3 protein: CASSQGTSSSYEQYF; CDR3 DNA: TGCGCCAGCAGCCAAGGGACTAGCAGTTCCTACGAGCAGTACTTC
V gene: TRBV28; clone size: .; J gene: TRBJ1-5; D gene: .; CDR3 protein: CASSPNNQPQHF; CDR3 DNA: TGTGCCAGCAGTCCTAATAATCAGCCCCAGCATTTT
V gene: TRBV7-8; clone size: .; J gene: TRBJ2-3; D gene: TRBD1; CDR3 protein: CASSLIQGATDTQYF; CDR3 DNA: TGTGCCAGCAGCTTAATTCAGGGGGCAACAGATACGCAGTATTTT
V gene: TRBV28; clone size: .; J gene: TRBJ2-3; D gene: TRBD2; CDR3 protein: CASSQRGGRGDTQYF; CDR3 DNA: TGTGCCAGCAGCCAGAGGGGCGGGAGAGGAGATACGCAGTATTTT
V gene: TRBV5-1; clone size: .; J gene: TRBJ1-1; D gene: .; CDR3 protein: CASTEDSMNTEAFF; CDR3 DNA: TGCGCCAGCACCGAGGACAGTATGAACACTGAAGCTTTCTTT
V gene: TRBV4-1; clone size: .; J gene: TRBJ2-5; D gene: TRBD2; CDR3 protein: CASRRLAGEETQYF; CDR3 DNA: TGCGCCAGCCGCCGACTAGCGGGAGAAGAGACCCAGTACTTC
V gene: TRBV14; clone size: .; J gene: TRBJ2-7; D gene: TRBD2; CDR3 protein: CASSQESLAGSYEQYF; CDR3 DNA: TGTGCCAGCAGCCAAGAAAGTCTAGCGGGCTCCTACGAGCAGTACTTC
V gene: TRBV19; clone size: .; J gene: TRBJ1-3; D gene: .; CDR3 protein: CASSKTVNSGNTIYF; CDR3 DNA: TGTGCCAGTAGTAAGACAGTTAACTCTGGAAACACCATATATTTT
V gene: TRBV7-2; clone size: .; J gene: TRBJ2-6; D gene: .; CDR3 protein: CASSFRGSGANVLTF; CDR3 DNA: TGTGCCAGCAGCTTCCGGGGCTCTGGGGCCAACGTCCTGACTTTC
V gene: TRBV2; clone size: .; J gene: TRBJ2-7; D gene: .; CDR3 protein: CASRDRSYEQYF; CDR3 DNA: TGTGCCAGCCGAGACAGATCCTACGAGCAGTACTTC
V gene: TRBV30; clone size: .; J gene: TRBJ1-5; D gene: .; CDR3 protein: CAWSVDNLKEPQHF; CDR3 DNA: TGTGCCTGGAGTGTTGACAATCTGAAAGAGCCCCAGCATTTT
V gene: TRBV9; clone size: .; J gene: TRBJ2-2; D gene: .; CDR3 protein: CASSVGRSAGELFF; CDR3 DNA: TGTGCCAGCAGCGTAGGACGATCGGCCGGGGAGCTGTTTTTT